This T cell receptor beta chain was retrieved from a study of low-dose radiotherapy and immunotherapy resistance in tumors. V was shortened by 3 bases and J by 4 bases, with 13 bases between the two germline ends. This CDR3 contains 16 residues. Primers used for first-strand cDNA, a TRAV- and TRBV-specific set, covered both alpha and beta chains. It was with a constant-region primer and a V-primer adapter that TCRs were amplified over around 18 PCR cycles. A single record per CDR3 protein comes from TCRdb applying MiXCR to the reads. The sample lists about 9,200 distinct CDR3 sequences, 35% to 50% seen once, with 5.5% to 6.5% in the top ten.

This clonotype originated in a human donor with advanced metastatic prostate, ovarian, gallbladder or colorectal cancer (not recorded which). This table probably holds off-target reads from a library built for another chain. J is TRBJ2-6 and V is TRBV12-3 or TRBV12-4; D not resolved. The CDR3 DNA reads TGTGCCAGCAGTTTGGCCAGTGCCAAAGGGGCCAACGTCCTGACTTTC. Translated: CASSLASAKGANVLTF.